These 27 T cell receptor beta chains originate from one sample sequenced in a study of CD8 T cells in Susac syndrome. With random hexamers, reverse transcription was performed on about 0.5 to 1 ug of RNA. TCRdb processed the immunoSEQ multiplex PCR reads anew with MiXCR; each CDR3 protein has one entry. The sample yields 250,000 to 300,000 distinct CDR3 sequences, about 88% seen once. Sequenced material: CD8+ T cells from PBMCs. The receptor set was obtained from a human donor with multiple sclerosis.

The V gene is TRBV27, the J gene TRBJ2-3; 8 bases fit TRBD2. J lost 4 bases, V lost 0 bases, and 9 bases had no gene match. Germline CDR1 MNHEY, CDR2 SMNVEV (reference sequence). CDR3 length: 17 amino acids. The CDR3 bases are TGTGCCAGCAGTTTATCGATACCGGGACTAGAATCAGATACGCAGTATTTT. This gives the protein CASSLSIPGLESDTQYF.

The V gene is TRBV27, the J gene TRBJ2-7; 7 nucleotides line up with TRBD2. The CDR3 runs to 15 residues. V lost 7 bases, J lost 0 bases, and 9 bases stayed unmatched. Germline lookup yields CDR1 MNHEY and CDR2 SMNVEV (reference sequence). The DNA of the CDR3 is TGTGCCAGCACCACCAGAGGCGGGAGCTCCTACGAGCAGTACTTC. It specifies CASTTRGGSSYEQYF.

This clonotype was recorded only once. V and J are TRBV30 and TRBJ1-2, with D possibly being TRBD1 (5 bases). Germline V gene sequence: CDR1 GTSNPN, CDR2 SVGIG (reference sequence). Trimming took 3 bases from V and 4 from J, leaving 12 bases between them. This CDR3 is built from 13 residues. DNA of the CDR3: TGTGCCTGGAGCGAGGACACCCCCTATGGCTACACCTTC. Protein product: CAWSEDTPYGYTF.

V usage is TRBV7-9 and J usage is TRBJ1-4; D is unresolved. The CDR3 sequence is 11 residues long. Germline V gene lookup returns CDR1 SEHNR and CDR2 FQNEAQ (reference sequence). Between the trimmed V and J ends, which lost 2 bases and 8 bases, there was a span of 3 bases. CDR3 nucleotides: TGTGCCAGCAGCTTACGGGAAAAACTGTTTTTT. Translated, it gives CASSLREKLFF.

This clonotype was seen just once. V is TRBV10-2 and J is TRBJ1-5; D is uncertain. The CDR3 runs to 16 residues. The germline gives CDR1 WSHSY, CDR2 SAAADI. The V end lost 1 base, the J end lost 0 bases, and 10 bases lay between the germline ends. CDR3 DNA: TGCGCCAGCAGTGAGTTAACGGTGTTTAGCAATCAGCCCCAGCATTTT. Translation gives CASSELTVFSNQPQHF.

In this sample, this clonotype turned up a few times. V is TRBV6-4 and J is TRBJ2-2; 10 bases are shared with TRBD1. V was pared by 5 bases and J by 7 bases, with 7 bases of the junction left unmatched. Germline values: CDR1 MRHNA, CDR2 SNTAGT. CDR3 length equals 15 residues. CDR3 loop: CASSSTGGSGGELFF. The CDR3, as DNA: TGTGCCAGCAGTTCGACAGGGGGCAGCGGCGGGGAGCTGTTTTTT.

The chain joins TRBV12-3 or TRBV12-4 to TRBJ2-7; D unclear. V was cut by 1 base and J by 0 bases, with 13 bases left in between. This CDR3 contains 16 residues. The CDR3 DNA follows: TGTGCCAGCAGTTTAGAAAAGTTGGGTAGCTCCTACGAGCAGTACTTC. This translates into CASSLEKLGSSYEQYF.

The chain combines TRBV7-2 with TRBJ2-3; tentative D call: TRBD2 (5 bases). The CDR3 totals 16 residues. CDR1 is SGHTA and CDR2 is FQGNSA in the germline V gene. Deletions cut 1 base from V and 0 bases from J, with 11 bases between. CDR3 nucleotides: TGTGCCAGCAGCTTAGTGAGCGGCCTCAGCACAGATACGCAGTATTTT. As protein: CASSLVSGLSTDTQYF.

V and J are TRBV5-4 and TRBJ2-7; 13 bases agree with TRBD2. The V and J ends lost 4 bases and 3 bases, in that order; junction bases with no gene match: 10. The CDR3 contains 17 residues. Germline loops: CDR1 SGHNT, CDR2 YYREEE (reference sequence). CDR3 loop: CASSPGLAGTSGYEQYF. The CDR3 DNA reads TGTGCCAGCAGCCCGGGACTAGCGGGGACCTCGGGCTACGAGCAGTACTTC.

The rearrangement uses TRBV9 and TRBJ1-1, with no clear D. Trimming stripped 0 bases from V and 4 bases from J, with 10 bases between. This CDR3 comprises 14 residues. In germline, CDR1 is SGDLS, CDR2 YYNGEE. The CDR3, as DNA: TGTGCCAGCAGCGTAGCTTCGGGGTTCACTGAAGCTTTCTTT. Its protein product is CASSVASGFTEAFF.

This clonotype has only a few counts. This chain connects TRBV5-1 to TRBJ1-1, with D perhaps TRBD1 (5 bases). V was shortened by 0 bases and J by 11 bases, with 14 bases between the two germline ends. Germline V lookup: CDR1 SGHRS, CDR2 YFSETQ. The length of the CDR3 is 13 residues. This CDR3 reads CASSLGQSVAAFF. CDR3 nucleotides: TGCGCCAGCAGCTTGGGACAGTCGGTCGCGGCTTTCTTT.

This clonotype was seen a handful of times. This CDR3 is CASSTSGGEGYEQYF. The CDR3 coding sequence is TGTGCCAGCAGTACCTCTGGGGGAGAAGGCTACGAGCAGTACTTC. The chain couples TRBV6-5 to TRBJ2-7; perhaps D is TRBD1 or TRBD2 (5 bases each). Per the germline V gene, CDR1 is MNHEY and CDR2 is SVGAGI. The CDR3 loop spans 15 amino acids. V lost 5 bases to trimming and J lost 3 bases, with 17 bases between them.

This clonotype was seen once. The J gene is TRBJ1-1, the V gene TRBV30, with TRBD1 identical over 11 bases. The V gene end was trimmed by 3 bases and the J gene end by 10 bases; junction bases not matched to a gene: 7. The V gene's germline CDR1 is GTSNPN and CDR2 SVGIG (reference sequence). This CDR3 is 13 amino acids long. DNA of the CDR3: TGTGCCTGGAGCGGGGGGACAGGGGGACTAGCTTTCTTT. It codes for CAWSGGTGGLAFF.

The V gene is TRBV3-1, the J gene TRBJ2-1; a weak D match, TRBD2 (6 bases). Trimming shortened V by 6 bases and J by 4 bases, and 10 bases separated the two germline ends. CDR1 and CDR2 (germline): LGHDT, YNNKEL (reference sequence). This CDR3 contains 13 residues. The CDR3 DNA reads TGTGCCAGCAGAAACGGGGGTTACAATGAGCAGTTCTTC. It encodes CASRNGGYNEQFF.

This chain uses TRBV4-1 with TRBJ1-5; possibly TRBD1 for D (6 bases). Germline values: CDR1 MGHRA, CDR2 YSYEKL. Deletions cut 1 base from V and 5 bases from J, with 12 bases between. The CDR3 runs to 15 residues. The CDR3 DNA reads as TGCGCCAGCAGCCAAGCCCATCAGGGGTATCAGCCCCAGCATTTT. This encodes CASSQAHQGYQPQHF.

This sequence joins TRBV7-2 and TRBJ2-7; D may be TRBD1 (5 bases). Looked up from germline, CDR1 is SGHTA and CDR2 is FQGNSA. V lost 3 bases to trimming and J lost 0 bases, with 12 bases between them. The CDR3 length is 15 residues. This CDR3 reads CASSFDADSSYEQYF. The CDR3 coding sequence is TGTGCCAGCAGCTTCGACGCCGACAGCTCCTACGAGCAGTACTTC.

The chain joins TRBV5-4 to TRBJ2-7; perhaps TRBD2 as D (7 bases). CDR3 size: 15 residues. Trimming took 0 bases from V and 3 from J, leaving 13 bases between them. The germline V gene has CDR1 SGHNT and CDR2 YYREEE (reference sequence). This CDR3 reads CASSLEGEGSYEQYF. In DNA form, the CDR3 reads TGTGCCAGCAGCTTGGAGGGGGAGGGGAGCTACGAGCAGTACTTC.

This chain uses TRBV5-1 with TRBJ1-1; 7 bases map to TRBD1. The germline gives CDR1 SGHRS, CDR2 YFSETQ. V shed 2 bases, J shed 3 bases, and the junction held 7 bases outside the gene matches. There are 15 residues in the CDR3. The CDR3 sequence: CASSFRATGDTEAFF. The CDR3 nucleotides read TGCGCCAGCAGCTTCCGGGCTACAGGGGACACTGAAGCTTTCTTT.

The chain links TRBV5-1 to TRBJ2-1; 10 nucleotides align to TRBD2. The CDR3 runs 17 residues. J was trimmed by 8 bases and V by 1 base; bases with no gene match: 12. Germline assignment: CDR1 SGHRS and CDR2 YFSETQ. CDR3 sequence: CASSLWASGRRLDEQFF. The CDR3 DNA follows: TGCGCCAGCAGCTTGTGGGCTAGCGGGAGAAGGCTAGATGAGCAGTTCTTC.

The rearrangement links TRBV6-1 to TRBJ1-1; D gene unclear. This CDR3 has 12 amino acids. Germline V lookup: CDR1 MNHNS, CDR2 SASEGT. Trimming cost V 1 base and J 4 bases, with 4 bases left between them. CDR3 bases: TGTGCCAGCAGTGAAGGGGTCACTGAAGCTTTCTTT. This encodes CASSEGVTEAFF.

CDR3 sequence (DNA): TGTGCCAGCAGTCCCTCGAGGGGCGAGGCTGACACTGAAGCTTTCTTT. Encoded protein: CASSPSRGEADTEAFF. J is TRBJ1-1 and V is TRBV27; a weak D match, TRBD1 (5 bases). CDR1 is MNHEY and CDR2 is SMNVEV in the germline V gene (reference sequence). CDR3 length: 16 amino acids. Deletions cut 5 bases from V and 3 bases from J, with 19 bases between.

The chain carries TRBV27 and TRBJ2-7; D is undetermined. Trimming pared 2 bases from V and 3 bases from J, leaving 11 bases between. CDR1 is MNHEY and CDR2 is SMNVEV in the germline V gene (reference sequence). The CDR3 covers 14 residues. In nucleotides, the CDR3 is TGTGCCAGCAGTTTACGGTCGGCGCACTACGAGCAGTACTTC. It specifies CASSLRSAHYEQYF.

The chain is built from TRBV9 and TRBJ2-1; 7 bases agree with TRBD1. The CDR3 spans 14 residues. Germline-derived CDR1 and CDR2 are SGDLS and YYNGEE. With V trimmed by 5 bases and J by 5 bases, 7 bases remained unmatched. In DNA form, the CDR3 reads TGTGCCAGCAGTGTACAGGGGAGAAACAATGAGCAGTTCTTC. Translation gives CASSVQGRNNEQFF.

The chain recombines TRBV19 with TRBJ2-1, with D uncertain. The CDR3 loop spans 14 amino acids. The V and J ends lost 2 bases and 5 bases respectively, with 10 bases between them. Germline CDR1 LNHDA, CDR2 SQIVND (reference sequence). CDR3: CASSIRAQHNEQFF. In DNA form, the CDR3 reads TGTGCCAGTAGTATAAGGGCTCAGCACAATGAGCAGTTCTTC.

The gene calls are TRBV28 and TRBJ2-3; D not certain. The CDR3 has 12 residues. Germline CDR1 is MDHEN and CDR2 is SYDVKM. Trimming pared 7 bases from V and 4 bases from J, leaving 9 bases between. The CDR3 loop reads CASTRPPDTQYF. The DNA of the CDR3 is TGTGCCAGCACCCGACCCCCAGATACGCAGTATTTT.

This chain joins TRBV27 and TRBJ2-7, with 9 bases identical to TRBD2. The length of the CDR3 is 14 residues. The germline gives CDR1 MNHEY, CDR2 SMNVEV (reference sequence). With 8 bases clipped from V and 5 bases from J, the junction kept 10 bases outside the gene matches. DNA for the CDR3: TGTGCCAGCTCCGGACTAGCGAGTTCTGACGAGCAGTACTTC. Translated: CASSGLASSDEQYF.

The V call is TRBV13, the J call TRBJ2-5, with 13 bases matching TRBD2. The CDR3 spans 18 residues. Trimming took 2 bases from V and 1 from J; bases not matched to a gene: 7. Germline CDR1 and CDR2: PRHDT and FYEKMQ (reference sequence). CDR3 amino acids: CASSLWGTSGDLQETQYF. The CDR3 nucleotides read TGTGCCAGCAGCTTATGGGGGACTAGCGGGGACCTCCAAGAGACCCAGTACTTC. The complete variable domain, with remaining parts taken from reference TRBV13 and TRBJ2-5, reads AAGVIQSPRHLIKEKRETATLKCYPIPRHDTVYWYQQGPGQDPQFLISFYEKMQSDKGSIPDRFSAQQFSDYHSELNMSSLELGDSALYFCASSLWGTSGDLQETQYFGPGTRLLVL.